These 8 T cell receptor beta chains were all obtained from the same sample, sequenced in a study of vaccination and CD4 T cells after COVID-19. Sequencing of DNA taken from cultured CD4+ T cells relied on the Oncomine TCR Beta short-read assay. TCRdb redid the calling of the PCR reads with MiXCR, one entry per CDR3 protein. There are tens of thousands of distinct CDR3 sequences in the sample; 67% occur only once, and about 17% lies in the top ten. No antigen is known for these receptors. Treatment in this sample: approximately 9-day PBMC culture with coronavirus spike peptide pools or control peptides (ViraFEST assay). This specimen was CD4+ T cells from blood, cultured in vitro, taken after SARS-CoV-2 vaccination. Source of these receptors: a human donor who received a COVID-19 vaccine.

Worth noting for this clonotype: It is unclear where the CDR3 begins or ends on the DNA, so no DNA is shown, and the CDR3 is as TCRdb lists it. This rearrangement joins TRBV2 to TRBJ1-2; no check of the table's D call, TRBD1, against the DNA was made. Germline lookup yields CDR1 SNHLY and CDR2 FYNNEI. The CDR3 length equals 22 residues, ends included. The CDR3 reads CASTNQTSMYLCATGQGAGYTF.

The CDR3 reads CASSKVGGGYEQYF. In nucleotides, the CDR3 is TGTGCCAGCAGCAAAGTTGGAGGTGGCTACGAGCAGTACTTC. The gene calls are TRBV21-1 and TRBJ2-7; the table names TRBD2, a call not compared with the DNA. TRBV21-1 is classified as a pseudogene. The CDR3 is 14 amino acids.

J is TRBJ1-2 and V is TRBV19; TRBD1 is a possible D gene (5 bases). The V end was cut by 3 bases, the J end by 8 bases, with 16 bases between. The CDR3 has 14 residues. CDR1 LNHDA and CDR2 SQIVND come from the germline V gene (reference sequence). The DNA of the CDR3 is TGTGCCAGTAGTATCAGTCGCCAGGGCAGGGGCTACACCTTC. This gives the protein CASSISRQGRGYTF.

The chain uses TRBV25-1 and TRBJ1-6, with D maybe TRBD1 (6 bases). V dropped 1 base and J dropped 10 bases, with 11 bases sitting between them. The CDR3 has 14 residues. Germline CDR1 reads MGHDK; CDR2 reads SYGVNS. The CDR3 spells CASSESGVRSPLHF. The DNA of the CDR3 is TGTGCCAGCAGTGAATCAGGGGTTAGGTCACCCCTCCACTTT.

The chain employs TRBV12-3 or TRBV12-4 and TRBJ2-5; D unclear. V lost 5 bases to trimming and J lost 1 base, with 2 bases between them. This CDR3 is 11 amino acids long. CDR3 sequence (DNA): TGTGCCAGCAGTCTCCAAGAGACCCAGTACTTC. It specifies CASSLQETQYF.

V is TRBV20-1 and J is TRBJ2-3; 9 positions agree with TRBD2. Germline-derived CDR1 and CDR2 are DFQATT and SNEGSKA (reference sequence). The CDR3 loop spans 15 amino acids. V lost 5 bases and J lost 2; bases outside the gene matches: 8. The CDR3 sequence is CSAPVAGAYTDTQYF. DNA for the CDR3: TGCAGTGCTCCCGTAGCGGGGGCCTACACAGATACGCAGTATTTT.

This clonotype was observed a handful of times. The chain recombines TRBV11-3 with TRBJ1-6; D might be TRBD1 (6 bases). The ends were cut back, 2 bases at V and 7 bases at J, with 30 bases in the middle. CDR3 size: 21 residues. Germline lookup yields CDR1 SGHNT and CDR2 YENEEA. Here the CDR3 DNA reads TGTGCCAGCAGCTTATCCAAAGGGGGGACCCCTCGAAGGACGGGGAATTCACCCCTCCACTTT. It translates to CASSLSKGGTPRRTGNSPLHF. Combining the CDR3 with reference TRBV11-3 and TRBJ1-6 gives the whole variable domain EAGVVQSPRYKIIEKKQPVAFWCNPISGHNTLYWYLQNLGQGPELLIRYENEEAVDDSQLPKDRFSAERLKGVDSTLKIQPAELGDSAVYLCASSLSKGGTPRRTGNSPLHFGNGTRLTVT.

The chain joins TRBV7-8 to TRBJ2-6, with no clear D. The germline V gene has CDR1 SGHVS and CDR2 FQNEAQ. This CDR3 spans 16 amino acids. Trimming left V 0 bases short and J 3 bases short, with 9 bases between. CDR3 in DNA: TGTGCCAGCAGCTTAGCTTCAACTTATGGGGCCAACGTCCTGACTTTC. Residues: CASSLASTYGANVLTF.